Below, 20 T cell receptor beta chains from the same sample are listed, as sequenced in a study of T cell repertoires in cytomegalovirus infection (dated by TCRdb to the late 2010s). Sequencer: Illumina HiSeq 1500. Through fastp at Q25 and MiXCR, TCRdb rebuilt clones from the public reads, retaining in-frame beta chains. Identical CDR3 protein sequences are pooled into one entry, listed with their most common genes and DNA. This sample lists about 230,000 distinct CDR3 sequences; 22% were detected once. Clones ranked in the top ten supply over 15% of the sample. The sequencing sample was made of CD8+ T cells from PBMCs. These TCRs come from a human donor in good health (CMV status not recorded). Some clones in this sample may be carry-over from other donors' samples.

In its sample, this clonotype was seen many times. V and J are TRBV4-1 and TRBJ2-7, with unresolved D. Germline V gene lookup returns CDR1 MGHRA and CDR2 YSYEKL. The CDR3 sequence is 13 residues long. V was clipped by 0 bases and J by 3 bases, with 6 bases between them. Here the CDR3 DNA reads TGCGCCAGCAGCCAAGATCTTGGCTACGAGCAGTACTTC. Residues: CASSQDLGYEQYF.

The chain is built from TRBV27 and TRBJ2-1, with D perhaps assigned TRBD1 or TRBD2 (6 bases each). The CDR3 sequence is 15 residues long. Germline CDR1 and CDR2: MNHEY and SMNVEV (reference sequence). The V end lost 0 bases, the J end lost 7 bases, and 13 bases lay between the germline ends. CDR3 in DNA: TGTGCCAGCAGTTTATCGGTGGGGGGCAAAAATGAGCAGTTCTTC. Its translation is CASSLSVGGKNEQFF.

The chain uses TRBV5-4 and TRBJ2-3; D unresolved. Germline V lookup: CDR1 SGHNT, CDR2 YYREEE (reference sequence). The V gene lost 2 bases and the J gene lost 4 bases, with 11 bases spanning the gap. The CDR3 contains 14 residues. CDR3 region: CASSFGPLSDTQYF. DNA of the CDR3: TGTGCCAGCAGCTTCGGACCTCTTTCAGATACGCAGTATTTT.

In this sample, this clonotype turned up many times. The chain carries TRBV28 and TRBJ2-7; the D gene is possibly TRBD1 (5 bases). Germline lookup yields CDR1 MDHEN and CDR2 SYDVKM. With 8 bases removed from V and 6 bases from J, the gap between germline ends came to 20 bases. The CDR3 loop spans 14 amino acids. CDR3 bases: TGTGCCAGCCAACAAACAGGTACCCCCGGCGAGCAGTACTTC. Its translation: CASQQTGTPGEQYF.

This clonotype was found a few times. This chain connects TRBV28 to TRBJ1-2, with D tentatively TRBD1 (6 bases). This CDR3 has 14 residues. The V gene lost 7 bases and the J gene lost 6 bases, with 18 bases spanning the gap. Germline assignment: CDR1 MDHEN and CDR2 SYDVKM. CDR3 coding DNA: TGTGCCAGCAAAACCGATCCACAGGGTGATGGCTACACCTTC. Translating it yields CASKTDPQGDGYTF.

The rearrangement links TRBV18 to TRBJ2-2; no firm D call. V gave up 1 base and J gave up 1 base, with 13 bases separating them. Germline lookup yields CDR1 KGHSH and CDR2 LQKENI. This CDR3 region has 17 residues. CDR3 in amino acids: CASSPLTEPGNTGELFF. CDR3 nucleotide sequence: TGTGCCAGCTCACCACTCACCGAGCCAGGGAACACCGGGGAGCTGTTTTTT.

This chain links TRBV28 with TRBJ2-3; D not certain. The CDR3 length is 14 residues. Germline CDR1 is MDHEN and CDR2 is SYDVKM. Trimming shortened V by 4 bases and J by 5 bases, and 13 bases separated the two germline ends. The CDR3 sequence: CASSSVMPLDTQYF. CDR3 bases: TGTGCCAGCAGTTCCGTGATGCCACTAGATACGCAGTATTTT.

The rearrangement links TRBV13 to TRBJ2-7; tentative D call: TRBD1 (6 bases). The CDR3 has 15 amino acids. Germline CDR1 PRHDT, CDR2 FYEKMQ (reference sequence). The V gene lost 5 bases and the J gene lost 3 bases, with 17 bases spanning the gap. In DNA form, the CDR3 reads TGTGCCAGCAGCGTTACCGGGACAAGCGTCTACGAGCAGTACTTC. Amino acids: CASSVTGTSVYEQYF.

This clonotype has just a few counts. The genes are TRBV2 and TRBJ2-2; no firm D call. The CDR3 has 12 amino acids. Germline assignment: CDR1 SNHLY and CDR2 FYNNEI. The ends were cut back, 4 bases at V and 5 bases at J, with 5 bases in the middle. The DNA of the CDR3 is TGTGCCAGCAGTGGCGTAACCGGGGAGCTGTTTTTT. Protein product: CASSGVTGELFF.

This clonotype has ten or more counts. J is TRBJ2-7 and V is TRBV7-6; D ambiguous. This CDR3 comprises 16 residues. Germline CDR1 and CDR2: SGHVS and FNYEAQ. V was cut by 1 base and J by 0 bases, with 13 bases left in between. CDR3 sequence reads: CASSLVVGPSSYEQYF. CDR3 DNA sequence: TGTGCCAGCAGCTTAGTGGTCGGTCCTAGCTCCTACGAGCAGTACTTC.

This clonotype was detected many times. The chain carries TRBV7-8 and TRBJ1-4; D call uncertain. The CDR3 spans 15 residues. V gave up 7 bases and J gave up 3 bases, with 15 bases separating them. The germline gives CDR1 SGHVS, CDR2 FQNEAQ. For the CDR3, the DNA is TGTGCCAGCACCCCTTACTTGGCGTCTAATGAAAAACTGTTTTTT. Amino acids: CASTPYLASNEKLFF.

The chain is built from TRBV29-1 and TRBJ1-1, with D unclear. This CDR3 contains 12 residues. With 8 bases removed from V and 6 bases from J, the gap between germline ends came to 16 bases. Looked up from germline, CDR1 is SQVTM and CDR2 is ANQGSEA. As DNA, the CDR3 is TGCAGCACTTTCGACGGGGTAGCTGAAGCTTTCTTT. It codes for CSTFDGVAEAFF.

This clonotype was counted between two and nine times. The rearrangement joins TRBV12-3 or TRBV12-4 to TRBJ1-1; a weak D match, TRBD1 (5 bases). The V gene lost 5 bases and the J gene lost 3 bases, with 16 bases spanning the gap. CDR3 length: 15 amino acids. CDR3 sequence (DNA): TGTGCCAGCAGTCCCTCTTCACCGGGGGACACTGAAGCTTTCTTT. It specifies CASSPSSPGDTEAFF.

J is TRBJ1-1 and V is TRBV20-1; TRBD1 matches 8 bases. CDR3 length equals 13 residues. J was trimmed by 0 bases and V by 6 bases; bases with no gene match: 3. Germline-derived CDR1 and CDR2 are DFQATT and SNEGSKA (reference sequence). This chain's CDR3 is CSARGQLNTEAFF. In nucleotides, the CDR3 is TGCAGTGCCAGGGGGCAGTTGAACACTGAAGCTTTCTTT.

Many counts were recorded for this clonotype. The rearrangement uses TRBV7-7 and TRBJ2-1; D may be TRBD2 (6 bases). The V end lost 5 bases, the J end lost 4 bases, and 12 bases lay between the germline ends. CDR1 and CDR2 from the germline V gene are SSHAT and FNYEAQ (reference sequence). The CDR3 loop spans 14 amino acids. CDR3 DNA: TGTGCCAGCAGCCCGGGACGGGGGTACAATGAGCAGTTCTTC. Residues: CASSPGRGYNEQFF.

The chain carries TRBV20-1 and TRBJ1-5; D uncertain. Germline CDR1 DFQATT, CDR2 SNEGSKA (reference sequence). The V and J ends lost 0 bases and 0 bases respectively, with 18 bases between them. The CDR3 contains 18 residues. The CDR3 reads CSARDHVAQDYSNQPQHF. In DNA, the CDR3 is TGCAGTGCTAGAGATCACGTGGCGCAGGATTATAGCAATCAGCCCCAGCATTTT.

The chain carries TRBV29-1 and TRBJ1-4, with 7 bases lining up with TRBD1. The CDR3 has 13 residues. CDR1 SQVTM and CDR2 ANQGSEA come from the germline V gene. J lost 5 bases, V lost 4 bases, and 4 bases had no gene match. This CDR3 reads CSVVGTENEKLFF. The CDR3 region has the DNA TGCAGCGTTGTGGGGACAGAGAATGAAAAACTGTTTTTT.

This clonotype came up many times. The chain couples TRBV6-5 to TRBJ1-1; D is unresolved. V lost 1 base and J 1 base, leaving 10 bases between the germline ends. There are 15 residues in the CDR3. Germline V gene lookup returns CDR1 MNHEY and CDR2 SVGAGI. The DNA for the CDR3 is TGTGCCAGCAGTTACTACGGGTCCGGGAACACTGAAGCTTTCTTT. The encoded protein is CASSYYGSGNTEAFF.

This chain connects TRBV6-6 to TRBJ1-5; no firm D call. The CDR3 length is 18 residues. Germline V CDR1 and CDR2: MNHNY, SVGAGI (reference sequence). V gave up 7 bases and J gave up 0 bases, with 22 bases separating them. This CDR3 reads CASTNPPEGTDSNQPQHF. DNA of the CDR3: TGTGCCAGCACCAACCCGCCCGAGGGTACGGATAGCAATCAGCCCCAGCATTTT.

The rearrangement joins TRBV2 to TRBJ2-5, with unresolved D. The CDR3 is made up of 14 amino acids. V was cut by 0 bases and J by 3 bases, with 8 bases left in between. Looked up from germline, CDR1 is SNHLY and CDR2 is FYNNEI. The CDR3 DNA sequence: TGTGCCAGCAGTGAAGCGCGGCTTGAAGAGACCCAGTACTTC. The encoded protein is CASSEARLEETQYF. The variable domain in full, completed from reference TRBV2 and TRBJ2-5, reads EPEVTQTPSHQVTQMGQEVILRCVPISNHLYFYWYRQILGQKVEFLVSFYNNEISEKSEIFDDQFSVERPDGSNFTLKIRSTKLEDSAMYFCASSEARLEETQYFGPGTRLLVL.